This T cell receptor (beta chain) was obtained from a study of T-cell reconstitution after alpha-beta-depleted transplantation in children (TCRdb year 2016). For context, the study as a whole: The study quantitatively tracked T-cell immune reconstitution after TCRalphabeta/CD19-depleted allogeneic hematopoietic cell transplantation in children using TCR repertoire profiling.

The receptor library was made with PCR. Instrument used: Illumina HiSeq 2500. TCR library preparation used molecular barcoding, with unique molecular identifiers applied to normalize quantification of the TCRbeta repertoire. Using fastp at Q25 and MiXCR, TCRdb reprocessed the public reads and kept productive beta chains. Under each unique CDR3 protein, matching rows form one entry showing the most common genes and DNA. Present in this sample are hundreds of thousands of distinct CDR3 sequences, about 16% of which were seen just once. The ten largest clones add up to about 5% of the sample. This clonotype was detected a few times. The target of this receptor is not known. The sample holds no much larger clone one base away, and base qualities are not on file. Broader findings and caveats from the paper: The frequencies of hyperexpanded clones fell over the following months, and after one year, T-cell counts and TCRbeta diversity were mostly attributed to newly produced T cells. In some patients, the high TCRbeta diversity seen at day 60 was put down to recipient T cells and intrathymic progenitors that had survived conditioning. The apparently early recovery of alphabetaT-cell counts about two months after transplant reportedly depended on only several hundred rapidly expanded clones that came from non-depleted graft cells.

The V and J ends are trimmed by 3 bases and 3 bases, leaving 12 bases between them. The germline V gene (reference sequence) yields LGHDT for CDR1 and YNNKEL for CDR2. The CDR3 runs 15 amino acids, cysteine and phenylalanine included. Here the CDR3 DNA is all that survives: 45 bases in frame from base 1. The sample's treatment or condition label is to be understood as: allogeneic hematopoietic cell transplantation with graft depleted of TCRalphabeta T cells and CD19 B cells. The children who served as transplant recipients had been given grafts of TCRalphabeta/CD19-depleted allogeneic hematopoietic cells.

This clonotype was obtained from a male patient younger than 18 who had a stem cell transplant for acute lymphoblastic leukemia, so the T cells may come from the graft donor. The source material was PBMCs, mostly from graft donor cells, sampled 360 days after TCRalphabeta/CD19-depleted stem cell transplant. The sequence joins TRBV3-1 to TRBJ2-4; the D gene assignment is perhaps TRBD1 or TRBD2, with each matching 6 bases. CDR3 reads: CASSQRGRGKNIQYF. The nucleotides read TGTGCCAGCAGCCAGCGGGGCAGGGGCAAAAACATTCAGTACTTC.